This T cell receptor beta chain came from a study of read filtering for tumor transcriptome and immune sequencing. For the study at large: Patients were 17 to 20 male and about 15 female, mean age 65.9 years, range about 40 to 85.

V lost 5 bases to trimming and J lost 0 bases, with 9 bases between them. CDR1 is SGHRS and CDR2 is YFSETQ in the germline V gene. This CDR3 region has 14 residues. This library used approximately 0.4 ug RNA and molecular barcoded adaptors spanning alpha/delta and beta/gamma chains. Via MiXCR, TCRdb re-called the reads, giving one row per CDR3 protein. The sample carries approximately 93,000 distinct CDR3 sequences, about 22% recorded once. Many counts were recorded for this clonotype. The rearrangement joins TRBV5-1 to TRBJ2-1; D might be TRBD2 (5 bases). This receptor was taken from a donor aged 40 or over with multiple myeloma. Sequenced material: a population of CD138-negative cells sorted from bone marrow. CDR3 bases: TGCGCCAGCAGAGCAAGCGGCTCCTACAATGAGCAGTTCTTC. Translated, it gives CASRASGSYNEQFF.